The T cell receptor (beta chain) described here comes from a study of spatial heterogeneity in lung cancer. Study at large: Beta-chain sequences consistently outnumbered alpha-chain sequences in detection.

The trim removed 2 bases at V and 7 bases at J, leaving 7 bases unmatched. This CDR3 comprises 16 residues. Germline-derived CDR1 and CDR2 are SGHRS and YFSETQ. Described time point: sample taken at primary tumor resection. Extraction of whole RNA from tumor, nontumor lung or frozen PBMC preceded unsorted sequencing. In this sample, this clonotype turned up many times. Individual TCR cDNA molecules each bore their own unique molecular identifier. TCRdb processed the 5' RACE reads anew with MiXCR; each CDR3 protein has one entry. The data show around 41,000 distinct CDR3 sequences, with 6.5% to 8.5% seen just once and 40% to 45% held by the top ten.

The chain joins TRBV5-1 to TRBJ1-6; 9 positions agree with TRBD1. Sequencing used PBMCs, obtained at surgery. This receptor was obtained from a female donor with early-stage non-small cell lung cancer. The CDR3 region is CASSFRDRAGNSPLHF. The CDR3 DNA reads TGCGCCAGCAGCTTCCGGGACAGGGCTGGGAATTCACCCCTCCACTTT.